The subject of this entry is one TCR beta chain. Its cognate antigen is unknown. The sample contains more than one DNA sequence encoding this CDR3. The record originates from a study of cytomegalovirus exposure and HLA in healthy donors. General study results and limits: An analysis done earlier found most TCR beta V segments productive about 87% or about 30% of the time. Association with HLA alleles at 0.05 false discovery rate was found for 17,000 or so TCR beta sequences in a later analysis. In a later analysis, HLA-associated TCR beta chains were more clonally expanded than equally common others.

This CDR3 contains 15 residues. V lost 0 bases, J lost 4 bases, and 10 bases lay in between. Germline loops: CDR1 SGHNT, CDR2 YENEEA. PCR used 60 Vbeta primers and 13 Jbeta primers. Repertoires were generated with immunoSEQ multiplex PCR, while TCRdb's copy carries only in-frame clones and drops some. The table shows about 180,000 clones, with 79% occurring only once. This TCR derives from a woman in her thirties or forties in good health and CMV-seronegative. Material: PBMCs. This sequence joins TRBV11-3 and TRBJ2-1; TRBD1 is a possible D gene (6 bases). CDR3 protein: CASSLDSGTYNEQFF. The CDR3 DNA is TGTGCCAGCAGCTTAGACAGTGGGACATACAATGAGCAGTTCTTC.